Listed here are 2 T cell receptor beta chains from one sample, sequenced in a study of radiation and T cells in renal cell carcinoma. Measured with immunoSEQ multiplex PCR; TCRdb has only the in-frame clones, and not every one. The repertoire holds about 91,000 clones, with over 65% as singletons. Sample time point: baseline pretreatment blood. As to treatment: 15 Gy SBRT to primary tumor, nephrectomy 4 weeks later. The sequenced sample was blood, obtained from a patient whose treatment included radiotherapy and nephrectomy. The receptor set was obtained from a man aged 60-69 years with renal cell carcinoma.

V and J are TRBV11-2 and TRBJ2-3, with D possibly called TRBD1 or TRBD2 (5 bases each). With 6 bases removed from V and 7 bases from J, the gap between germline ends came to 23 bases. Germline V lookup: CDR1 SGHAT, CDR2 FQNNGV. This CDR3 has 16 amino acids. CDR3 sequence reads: CASSHNLRDHPYTQYF. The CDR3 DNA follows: TGTGCCAGCAGTCACAACCTCCGGGACCATCCTTATACGCAGTATTTT.

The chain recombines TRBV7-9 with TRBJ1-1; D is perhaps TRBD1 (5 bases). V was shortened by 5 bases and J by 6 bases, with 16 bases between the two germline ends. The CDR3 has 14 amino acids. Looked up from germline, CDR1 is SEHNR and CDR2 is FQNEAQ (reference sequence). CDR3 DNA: TGTGCCAGCAGCCCCACGCAGGGTTGGGCTGAAGCTTTCTTT. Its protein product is CASSPTQGWAEAFF.